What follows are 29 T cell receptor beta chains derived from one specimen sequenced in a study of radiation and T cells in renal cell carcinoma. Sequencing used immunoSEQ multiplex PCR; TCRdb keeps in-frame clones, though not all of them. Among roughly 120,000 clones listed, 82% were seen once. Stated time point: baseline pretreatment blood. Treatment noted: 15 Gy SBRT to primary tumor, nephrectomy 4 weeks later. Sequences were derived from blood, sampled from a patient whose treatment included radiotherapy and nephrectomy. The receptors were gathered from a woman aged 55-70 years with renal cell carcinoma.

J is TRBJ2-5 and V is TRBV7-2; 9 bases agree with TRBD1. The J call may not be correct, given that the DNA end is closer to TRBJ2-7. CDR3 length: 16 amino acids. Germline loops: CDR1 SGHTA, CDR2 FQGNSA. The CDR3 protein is CASSYGDRVGLYEQYF. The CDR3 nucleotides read TGTGCCAGCAGCTATGGGGACAGGGTAGGACTTTACGAGCAGTACTTC.

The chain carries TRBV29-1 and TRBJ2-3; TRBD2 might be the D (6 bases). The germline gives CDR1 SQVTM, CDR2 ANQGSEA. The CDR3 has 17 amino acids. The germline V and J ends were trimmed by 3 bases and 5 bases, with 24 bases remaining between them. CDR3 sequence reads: CSVEEMGAGRWIDTQYF. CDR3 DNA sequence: TGCAGCGTTGAGGAGATGGGTGCGGGACGGTGGATAGATACGCAGTATTTT.

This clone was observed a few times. The CDR3 DNA reads TGTGCCAGCAGCCCCCGACAGGGGAGCTCCTATAATTCACCCCTCCACTTT. Translation gives CASSPRQGSSYNSPLHF. The genes are TRBV7-3 and TRBJ1-6, with 8 bases lining up with TRBD1. Per the germline V gene, CDR1 is SGHTA and CDR2 is FQGTGA. After removal of 5 bases from V and 0 bases from J, the junction contained 6 bases not matched to a gene. This CDR3 region has 17 residues. Full variable domain (missing parts from reference TRBV7-3 and TRBJ1-6): GAGVSQTPSNKVTEKGKYVELRCDPISGHTALYWYRQSLGQGPEFLIYFQGTGAADDSGLPNDRFFAVRPEGSVSTLKIQRTERGDSAVYLCASSPRQGSSYNSPLHFGNGTRLTVT.

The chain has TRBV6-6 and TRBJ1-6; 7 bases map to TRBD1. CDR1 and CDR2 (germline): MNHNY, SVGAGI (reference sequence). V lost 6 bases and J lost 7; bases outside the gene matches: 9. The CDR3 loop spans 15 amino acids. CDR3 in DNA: TGTGCCAGCAGCCTTAAACAGGGGAGAAATTCACCCCTCCACTTT. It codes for CASSLKQGRNSPLHF.

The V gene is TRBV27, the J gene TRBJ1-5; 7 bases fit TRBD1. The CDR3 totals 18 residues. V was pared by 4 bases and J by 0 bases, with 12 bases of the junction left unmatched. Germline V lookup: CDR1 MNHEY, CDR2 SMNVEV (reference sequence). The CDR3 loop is CASSWTGPELYSNQPQHF. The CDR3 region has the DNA TGTGCCAGCAGTTGGACAGGCCCAGAATTATATAGCAATCAGCCCCAGCATTTT.

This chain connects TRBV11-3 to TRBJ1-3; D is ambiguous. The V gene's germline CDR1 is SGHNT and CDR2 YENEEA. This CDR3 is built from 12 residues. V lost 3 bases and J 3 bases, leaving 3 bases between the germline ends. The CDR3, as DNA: TGTGCCAGCAGCTTGAATGGAAACACCATATATTTT. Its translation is CASSLNGNTIYF.

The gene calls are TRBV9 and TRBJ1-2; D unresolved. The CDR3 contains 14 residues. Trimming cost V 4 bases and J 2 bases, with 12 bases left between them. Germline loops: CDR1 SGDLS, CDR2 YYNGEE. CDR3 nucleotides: TGTGCCAGCAGCCTGGGTATGGAGAACTATGGCTACACCTTC. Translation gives CASSLGMENYGYTF. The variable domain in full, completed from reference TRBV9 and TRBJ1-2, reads DSGVTQTPKHLITATGQRVTLRCSPRSGDLSVYWYQQSLDQGLQFLIQYYNGEERAKGNILERFSAQQFPDLHSELNLSSLELGDSALYFCASSLGMENYGYTFGSGTRLTVV.

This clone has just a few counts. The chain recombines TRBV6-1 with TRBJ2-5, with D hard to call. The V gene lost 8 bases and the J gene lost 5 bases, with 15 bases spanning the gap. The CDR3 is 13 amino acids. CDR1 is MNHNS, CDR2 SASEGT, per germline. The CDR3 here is CASGSTKRETQYF. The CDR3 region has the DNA TGTGCCAGCGGCTCGACAAAACGGGAGACCCAGTACTTC.

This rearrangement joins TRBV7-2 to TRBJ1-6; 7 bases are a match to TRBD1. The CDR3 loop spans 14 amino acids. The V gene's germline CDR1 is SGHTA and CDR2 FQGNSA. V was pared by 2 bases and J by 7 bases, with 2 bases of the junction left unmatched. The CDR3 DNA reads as TGTGCCAGCAGCTTATCACAGGGGAATTCACCCCTCCACTTT. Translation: CASSLSQGNSPLHF.

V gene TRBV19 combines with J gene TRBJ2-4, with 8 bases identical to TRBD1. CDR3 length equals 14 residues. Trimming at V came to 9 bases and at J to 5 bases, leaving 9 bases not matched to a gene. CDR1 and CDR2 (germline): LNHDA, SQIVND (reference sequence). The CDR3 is CASRPPGGQNIQYF. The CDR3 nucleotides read TGTGCCAGCCGCCCCCCAGGGGGCCAAAACATTCAGTACTTC.

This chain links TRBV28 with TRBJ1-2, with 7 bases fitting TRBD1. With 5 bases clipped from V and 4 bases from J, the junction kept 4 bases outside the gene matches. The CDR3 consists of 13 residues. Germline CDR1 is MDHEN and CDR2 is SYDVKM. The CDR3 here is CASSPPGGYGYTF. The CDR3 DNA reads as TGTGCCAGCAGTCCGCCAGGGGGCTATGGCTACACCTTC.

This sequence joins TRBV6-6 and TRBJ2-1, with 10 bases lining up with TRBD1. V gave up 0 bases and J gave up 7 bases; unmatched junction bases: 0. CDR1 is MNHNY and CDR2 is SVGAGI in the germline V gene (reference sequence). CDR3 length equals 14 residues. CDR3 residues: CASSYSGQGNEQFF. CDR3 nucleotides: TGTGCCAGCAGTTACTCGGGACAGGGGAATGAGCAGTTCTTC.

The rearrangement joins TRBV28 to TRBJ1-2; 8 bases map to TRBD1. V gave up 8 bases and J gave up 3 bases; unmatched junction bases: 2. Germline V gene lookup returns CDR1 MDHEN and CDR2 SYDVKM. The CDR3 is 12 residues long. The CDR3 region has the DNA TGTGCCAGCGGACAGGGCTACTATGGCTACACCTTC. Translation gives CASGQGYYGYTF.

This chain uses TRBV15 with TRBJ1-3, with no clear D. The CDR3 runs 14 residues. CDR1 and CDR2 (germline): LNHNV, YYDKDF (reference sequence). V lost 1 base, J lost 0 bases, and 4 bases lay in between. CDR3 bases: TGTGCCACCAGCAGAGCAGGCTCTGGAAACACCATATATTTT. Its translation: CATSRAGSGNTIYF.

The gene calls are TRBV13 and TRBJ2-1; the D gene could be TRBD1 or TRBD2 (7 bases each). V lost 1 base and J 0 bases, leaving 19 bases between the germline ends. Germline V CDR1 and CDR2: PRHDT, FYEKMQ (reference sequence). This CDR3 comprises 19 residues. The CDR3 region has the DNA TGTGCCAGCAGCTTAGTTCAGGGGGGGATTTCGAGCTCCTACAATGAGCAGTTCTTC. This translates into CASSLVQGGISSSYNEQFF.

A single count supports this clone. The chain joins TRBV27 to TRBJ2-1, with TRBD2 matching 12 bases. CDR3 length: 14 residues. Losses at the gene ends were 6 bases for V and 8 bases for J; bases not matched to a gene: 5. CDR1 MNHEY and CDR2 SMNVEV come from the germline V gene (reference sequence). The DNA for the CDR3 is TGTGCCAGCAGACTAGCGGGGGGCGTTCATGAGCAGTTCTTC. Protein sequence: CASRLAGGVHEQFF.

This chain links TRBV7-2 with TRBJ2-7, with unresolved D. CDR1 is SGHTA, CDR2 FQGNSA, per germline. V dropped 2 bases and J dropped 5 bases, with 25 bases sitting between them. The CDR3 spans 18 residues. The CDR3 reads CASSLFQALGRTPDEQYF. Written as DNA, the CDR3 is TGTGCCAGCAGCTTATTCCAAGCTCTCGGAAGGACCCCAGACGAGCAGTACTTC.

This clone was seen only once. The CDR3 region has the DNA TGTGCCAGCAGCTTAGGTTACGGGGGCTACGAGCAGTACTTC. This gives the protein CASSLGYGGYEQYF. This sequence joins TRBV11-2 and TRBJ2-7, with a possible D match to TRBD2 (6 bases). V lost 1 base and J lost 3, with 10 bases in between. The CDR3 sequence is 14 residues long. Germline CDR1 reads SGHAT; CDR2 reads FQNNGV.

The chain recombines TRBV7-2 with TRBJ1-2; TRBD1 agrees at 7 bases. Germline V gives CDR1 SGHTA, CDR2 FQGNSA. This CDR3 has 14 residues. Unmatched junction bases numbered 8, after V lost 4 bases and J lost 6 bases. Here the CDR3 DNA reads TGTGCCAGCAGCTCGAACAGGGGAGTCCATGGCTACACCTTC. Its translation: CASSSNRGVHGYTF.

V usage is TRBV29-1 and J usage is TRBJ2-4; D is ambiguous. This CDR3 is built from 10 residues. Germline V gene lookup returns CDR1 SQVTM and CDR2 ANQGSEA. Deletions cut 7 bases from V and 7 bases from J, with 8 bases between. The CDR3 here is CSAEENIQYF. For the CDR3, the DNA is TGCAGCGCCGAGGAGAACATTCAGTACTTC.

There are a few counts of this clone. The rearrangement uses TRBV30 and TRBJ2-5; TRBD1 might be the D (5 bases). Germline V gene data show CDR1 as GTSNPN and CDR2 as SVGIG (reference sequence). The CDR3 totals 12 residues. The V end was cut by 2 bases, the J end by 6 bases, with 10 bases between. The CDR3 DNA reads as TGTGCCTGGAGTCAGGGTTCCAAGACCCAGTACTTC. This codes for CAWSQGSKTQYF.

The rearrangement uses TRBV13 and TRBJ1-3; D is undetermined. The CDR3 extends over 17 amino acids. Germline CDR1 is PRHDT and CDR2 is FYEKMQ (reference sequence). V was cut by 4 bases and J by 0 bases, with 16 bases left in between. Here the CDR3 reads CASSSLGGDRSGNTIYF. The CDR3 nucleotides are TGTGCCAGCAGCTCCCTAGGTGGAGATCGCTCTGGAAACACCATATATTTT.

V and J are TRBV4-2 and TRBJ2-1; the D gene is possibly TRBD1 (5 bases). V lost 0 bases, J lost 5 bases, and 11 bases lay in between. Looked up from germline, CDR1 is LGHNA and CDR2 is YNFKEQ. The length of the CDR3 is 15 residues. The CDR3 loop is CASSQDGKGNNEQFF. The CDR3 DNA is TGTGCCAGCAGCCAAGATGGAAAGGGGAACAATGAGCAGTTCTTC.

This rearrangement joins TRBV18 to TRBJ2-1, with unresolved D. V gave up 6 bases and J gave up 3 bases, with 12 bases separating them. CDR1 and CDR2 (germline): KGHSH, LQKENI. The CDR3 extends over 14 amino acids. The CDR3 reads CASSLQGIYNEQFF. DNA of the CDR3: TGTGCCAGCTCCCTACAAGGGATCTACAATGAGCAGTTCTTC.

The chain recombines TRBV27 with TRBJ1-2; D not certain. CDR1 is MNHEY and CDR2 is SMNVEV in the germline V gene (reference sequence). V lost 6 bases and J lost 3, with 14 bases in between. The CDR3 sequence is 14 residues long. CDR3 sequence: CASSYGRRDYGYTF. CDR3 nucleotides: TGTGCCAGCAGCTACGGCAGAAGAGACTATGGCTACACCTTC.

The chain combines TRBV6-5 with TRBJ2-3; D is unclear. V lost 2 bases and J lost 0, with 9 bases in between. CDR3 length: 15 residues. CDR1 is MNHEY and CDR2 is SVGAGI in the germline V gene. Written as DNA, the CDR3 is TGTGCCAGCAGTTACGGGCAGACTAGCACAGATACGCAGTATTTT. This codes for CASSYGQTSTDTQYF.

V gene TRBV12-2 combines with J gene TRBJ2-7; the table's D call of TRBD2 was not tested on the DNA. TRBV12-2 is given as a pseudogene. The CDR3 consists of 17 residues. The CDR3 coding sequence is TGTGCAAGTCGCTTATCCCCCCCGAGGCGGGAGCAGGACGAGCAGTACTTC. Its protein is CASRLSPPRREQDEQYF.

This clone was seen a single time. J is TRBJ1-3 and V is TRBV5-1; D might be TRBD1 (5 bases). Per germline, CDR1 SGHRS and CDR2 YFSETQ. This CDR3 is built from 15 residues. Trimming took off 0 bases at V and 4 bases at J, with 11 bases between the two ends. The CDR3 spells CASSLAQGGGNTIYF. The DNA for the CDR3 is TGCGCCAGCAGCTTGGCGCAGGGAGGCGGAAACACCATATATTTT.

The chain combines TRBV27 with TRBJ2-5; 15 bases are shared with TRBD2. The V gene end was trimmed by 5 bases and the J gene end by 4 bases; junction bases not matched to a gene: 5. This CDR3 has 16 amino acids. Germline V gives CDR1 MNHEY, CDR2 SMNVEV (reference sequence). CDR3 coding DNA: TGTGCCAGCAGTCTTCGGACTAGCGGGAGGGGAGAGACCCAGTACTTC. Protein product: CASSLRTSGRGETQYF.